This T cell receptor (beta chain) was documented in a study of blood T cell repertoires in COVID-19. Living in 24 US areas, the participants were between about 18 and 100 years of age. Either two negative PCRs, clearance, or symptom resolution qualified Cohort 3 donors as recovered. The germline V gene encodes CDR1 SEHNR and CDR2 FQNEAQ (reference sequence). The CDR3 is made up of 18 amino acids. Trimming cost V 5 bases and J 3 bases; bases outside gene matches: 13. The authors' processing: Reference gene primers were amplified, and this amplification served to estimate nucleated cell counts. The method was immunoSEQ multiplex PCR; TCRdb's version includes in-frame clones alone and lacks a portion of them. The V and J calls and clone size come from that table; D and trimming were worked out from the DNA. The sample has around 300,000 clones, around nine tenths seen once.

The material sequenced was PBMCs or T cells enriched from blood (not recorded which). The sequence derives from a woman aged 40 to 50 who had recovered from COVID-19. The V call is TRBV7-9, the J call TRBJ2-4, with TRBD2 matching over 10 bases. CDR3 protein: CASSPGLAVGGGKNIQYF. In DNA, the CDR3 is TGTGCCAGCAGCCCTGGACTAGCGGTCGGAGGAGGCAAAAACATTCAGTACTTC.